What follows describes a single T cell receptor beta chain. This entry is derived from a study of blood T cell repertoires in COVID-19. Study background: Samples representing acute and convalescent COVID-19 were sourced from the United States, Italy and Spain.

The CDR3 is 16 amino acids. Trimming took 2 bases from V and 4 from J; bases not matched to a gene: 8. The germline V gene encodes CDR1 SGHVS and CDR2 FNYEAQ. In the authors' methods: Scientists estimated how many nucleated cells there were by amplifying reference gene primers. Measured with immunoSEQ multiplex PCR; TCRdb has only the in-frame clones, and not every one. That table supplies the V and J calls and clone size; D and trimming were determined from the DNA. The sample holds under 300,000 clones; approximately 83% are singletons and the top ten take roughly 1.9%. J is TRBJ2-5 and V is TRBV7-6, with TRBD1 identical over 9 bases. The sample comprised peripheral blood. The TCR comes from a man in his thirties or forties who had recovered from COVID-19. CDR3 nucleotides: TGTGCCAGCAGCTTAAGTCGACAGGGGGTTTCAGAGACCCAGTACTTC. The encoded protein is CASSLSRQGVSETQYF.